These 5 T cell receptor beta chains share one sample of origin, sequenced in a study of tumor-infiltrating lymphocytes in primary liver carcinoma. Unsorted whole blood served as the source of blood RNA, and germline DNA was extracted as well. The researchers produced TCR beta cDNA from 400 to 650 ng total RNA with a constant-region primer. Three-round nested multiplex PCR performed with slightly modified ARM-PCR produced the TCR beta libraries. Amplification in the first two PCR rounds was performed using TRBV1-TRBV30 forward primers and a C-beta reverse primer for approximately 10 cycles each. TCRdb used MiXCR to reprocess the multiplex PCR reads, holding one entry per CDR3 protein. The sample carries 180,000 or so distinct CDR3 sequences, about 60% recorded once. Sequencing used peripheral blood. The receptors here all came from a man between 40 and 49 years old with primary liver carcinoma and hepatitis B virus infection.

The chain uses TRBV11-1 and TRBJ2-5; D is possibly TRBD1 (7 bases). Germline loops: CDR1 SGHAT, CDR2 FQDESV (reference sequence). CDR3 length: 14 amino acids. The ends were cut back, 5 bases at V and 5 bases at J, with 15 bases in the middle. This chain's CDR3 is CASSPTSGGETQYF. The CDR3 nucleotides read TGTGCCAGCAGCCCGACTTCAGGGGGGGAGACCCAGTACTTC. Supplemented by reference TRBV11-1 and TRBJ2-5, the full variable domain reads EAEVAQSPRYKITEKSQAVAFWCDPISGHATLYWYRQILGQGPELLVQFQDESVVDDSQLPKDRFSAERLKGVDSTLKIQPAELGDSAMYLCASSPTSGGETQYFGPGTRLLVL.

The chain uses TRBV4-1 and TRBJ2-3; D is unresolved. CDR3 length: 17 residues. Trimming stripped 5 bases from V and 6 bases from J, with 24 bases between. CDR1 MGHRA and CDR2 YSYEKL come from the germline V gene. The DNA of the CDR3 is TGCGCCAGCAGCACCCCTGAGAGCAGGATGAAAGTCGATACGCAGTATTTT. This translates into CASSTPESRMKVDTQYF.

This clonotype was seen at least ten times. V usage is TRBV29-1 and J usage is TRBJ1-1; TRBD1 matches 10 bases. The length of the CDR3 is 14 residues. Germline V lookup: CDR1 SQVTM, CDR2 ANQGSEA. The V segment lost 3 bases and the J segment 1 base; nucleotides outside the gene matches: 2. The CDR3 bases are TGCAGCGTTGAGACAGGGGGCTCGAACACTGAAGCTTTCTTT. This encodes CSVETGGSNTEAFF.

This chain uses TRBV3-1 with TRBJ1-2, with D perhaps TRBD1 (6 bases). V was shortened by 1 base and J by 7 bases, with 10 bases between the two germline ends. This CDR3 is built from 13 residues. Germline V gives CDR1 LGHDT, CDR2 YNNKEL (reference sequence). CDR3 DNA: TGTGCCAGCAGCCAAGGGGGGGGGCCTGGCTACACCTTC. This sequence encodes CASSQGGGPGYTF.

This clonotype occurred many times. The CDR3 nucleotides are TGTGCCAGCAGCTCGGACAGATACTACGAGCAGTACTTC. Residues: CASSSDRYYEQYF. This rearrangement joins TRBV11-2 to TRBJ2-7, with D possibly TRBD1 on 6 matching bases. The CDR3 sequence is 13 residues long. Trimming shortened V by 4 bases and J by 3 bases, and 10 bases separated the two germline ends. The V gene's germline CDR1 is SGHAT and CDR2 FQNNGV.